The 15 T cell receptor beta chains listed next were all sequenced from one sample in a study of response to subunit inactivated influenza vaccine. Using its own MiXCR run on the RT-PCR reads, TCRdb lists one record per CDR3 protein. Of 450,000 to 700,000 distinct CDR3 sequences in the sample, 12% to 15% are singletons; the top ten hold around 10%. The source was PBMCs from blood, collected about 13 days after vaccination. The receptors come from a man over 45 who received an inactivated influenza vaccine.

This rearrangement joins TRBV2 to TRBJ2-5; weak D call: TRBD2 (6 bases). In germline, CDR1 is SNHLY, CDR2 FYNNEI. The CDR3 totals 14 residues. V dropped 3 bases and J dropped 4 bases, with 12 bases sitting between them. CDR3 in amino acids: CASSEGGSGETQYF. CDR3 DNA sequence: TGTGCCAGCAGTGAGGGTGGTAGCGGAGAGACCCAGTACTTC.

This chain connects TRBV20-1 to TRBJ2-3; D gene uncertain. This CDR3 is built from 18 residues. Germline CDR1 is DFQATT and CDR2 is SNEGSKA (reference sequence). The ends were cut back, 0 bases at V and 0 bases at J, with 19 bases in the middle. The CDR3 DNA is TGCAGTGCTAGAGATCTCTATCTGGCCCTAGTGAGCACAGATACGCAGTATTTT. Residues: CSARDLYLALVSTDTQYF.

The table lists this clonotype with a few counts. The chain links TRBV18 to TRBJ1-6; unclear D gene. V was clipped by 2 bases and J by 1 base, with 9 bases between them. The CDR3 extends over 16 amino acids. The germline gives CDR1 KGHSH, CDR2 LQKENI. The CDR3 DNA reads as TGTGCCAGCTCACCAGCCGCTGGTTCCTATAATTCACCCCTCCACTTT. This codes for CASSPAAGSYNSPLHF.

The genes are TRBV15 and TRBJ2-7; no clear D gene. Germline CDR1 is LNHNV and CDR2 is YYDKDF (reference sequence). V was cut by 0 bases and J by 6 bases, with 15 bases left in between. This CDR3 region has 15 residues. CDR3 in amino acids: CATSRENPKLSEQYF. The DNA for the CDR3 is TGTGCCACCAGCAGAGAAAACCCAAAGCTCTCCGAGCAGTACTTC.

CDR3 region: CASSLKSGVNSYEQYF. The CDR3 nucleotides are TGTGCCAGCAGCCTCAAGTCAGGGGTTAACTCCTACGAGCAGTACTTC. V usage is TRBV13 and J usage is TRBJ2-7, with D possibly being TRBD1 (6 bases). The CDR3 runs 16 residues. Germline V lookup: CDR1 PRHDT, CDR2 FYEKMQ (reference sequence). V was pared by 5 bases and J by 0 bases, with 17 bases between.

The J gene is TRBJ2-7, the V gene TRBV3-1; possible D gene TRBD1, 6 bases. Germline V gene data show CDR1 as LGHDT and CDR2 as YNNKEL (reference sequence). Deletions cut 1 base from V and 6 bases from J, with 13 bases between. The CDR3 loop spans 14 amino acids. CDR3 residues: CASSQGTVRAEQYF. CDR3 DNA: TGTGCCAGCAGCCAAGGGACAGTTAGAGCCGAGCAGTACTTC.

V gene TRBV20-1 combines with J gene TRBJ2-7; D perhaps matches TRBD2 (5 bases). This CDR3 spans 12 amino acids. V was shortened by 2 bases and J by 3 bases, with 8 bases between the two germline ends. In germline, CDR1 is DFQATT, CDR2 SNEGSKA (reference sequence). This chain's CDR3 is CSARFSDYEQYF. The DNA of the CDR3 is TGCAGTGCTAGATTTAGCGACTACGAGCAGTACTTC.

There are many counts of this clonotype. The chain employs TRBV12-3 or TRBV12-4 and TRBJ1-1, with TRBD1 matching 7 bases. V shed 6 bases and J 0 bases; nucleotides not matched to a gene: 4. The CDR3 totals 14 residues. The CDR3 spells CASRTGMMNTEAFF. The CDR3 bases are TGTGCCAGCAGGACAGGGATGATGAACACTGAAGCTTTCTTT.

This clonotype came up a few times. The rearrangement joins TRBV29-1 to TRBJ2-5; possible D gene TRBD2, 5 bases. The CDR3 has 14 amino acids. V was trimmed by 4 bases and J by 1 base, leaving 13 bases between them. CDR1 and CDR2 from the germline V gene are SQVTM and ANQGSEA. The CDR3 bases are TGCAGCGTTGTTAGAGGGAGCTCCCAAGAGACCCAGTACTTC. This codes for CSVVRGSSQETQYF.

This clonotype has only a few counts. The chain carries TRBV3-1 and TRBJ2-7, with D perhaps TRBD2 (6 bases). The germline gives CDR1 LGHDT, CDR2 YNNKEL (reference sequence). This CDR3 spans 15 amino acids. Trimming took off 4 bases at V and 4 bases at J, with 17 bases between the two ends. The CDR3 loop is CASSPASSAQYEQYF. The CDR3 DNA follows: TGTGCCAGCAGCCCCGCGTCTAGCGCCCAGTACGAGCAGTACTTC.

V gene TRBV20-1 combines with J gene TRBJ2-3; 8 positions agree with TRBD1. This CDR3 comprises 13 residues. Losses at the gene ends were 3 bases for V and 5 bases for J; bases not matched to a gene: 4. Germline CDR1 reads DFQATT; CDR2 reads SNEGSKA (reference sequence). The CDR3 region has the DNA TGCAGTGCTAGGACAGGGGATATAGATACGCAGTATTTT. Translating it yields CSARTGDIDTQYF.

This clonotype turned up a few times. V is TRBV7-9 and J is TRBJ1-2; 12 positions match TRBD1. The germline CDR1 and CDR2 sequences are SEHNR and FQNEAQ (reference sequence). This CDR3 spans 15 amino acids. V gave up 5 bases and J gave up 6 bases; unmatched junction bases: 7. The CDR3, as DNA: TGTGCCAGCAGCGCACCGGGACAGGGGGCTGATGGCTACACCTTC. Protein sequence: CASSAPGQGADGYTF.

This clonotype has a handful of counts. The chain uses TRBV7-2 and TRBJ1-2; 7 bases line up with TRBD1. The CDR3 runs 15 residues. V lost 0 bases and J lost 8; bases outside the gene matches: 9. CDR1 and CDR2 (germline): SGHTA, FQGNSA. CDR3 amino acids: CASSLAFTGVGGYTF. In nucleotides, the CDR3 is TGTGCCAGCAGCTTAGCCTTTACAGGGGTGGGGGGCTACACCTTC.

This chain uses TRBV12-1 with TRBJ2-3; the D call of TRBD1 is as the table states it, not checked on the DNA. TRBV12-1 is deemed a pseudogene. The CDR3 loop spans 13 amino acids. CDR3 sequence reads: CAPTQGITDTQYF. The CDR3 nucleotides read TGTGCCCCCACCCAGGGGATCACAGATACGCAGTATTTT.

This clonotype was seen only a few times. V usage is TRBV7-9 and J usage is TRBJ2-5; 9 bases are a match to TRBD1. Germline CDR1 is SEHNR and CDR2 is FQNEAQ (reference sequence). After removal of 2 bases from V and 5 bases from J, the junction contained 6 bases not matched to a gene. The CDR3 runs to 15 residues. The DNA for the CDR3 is TGTGCCAGCAGCTTATCGGGACAGGGAGCCGAGACCCAGTACTTC. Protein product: CASSLSGQGAETQYF.